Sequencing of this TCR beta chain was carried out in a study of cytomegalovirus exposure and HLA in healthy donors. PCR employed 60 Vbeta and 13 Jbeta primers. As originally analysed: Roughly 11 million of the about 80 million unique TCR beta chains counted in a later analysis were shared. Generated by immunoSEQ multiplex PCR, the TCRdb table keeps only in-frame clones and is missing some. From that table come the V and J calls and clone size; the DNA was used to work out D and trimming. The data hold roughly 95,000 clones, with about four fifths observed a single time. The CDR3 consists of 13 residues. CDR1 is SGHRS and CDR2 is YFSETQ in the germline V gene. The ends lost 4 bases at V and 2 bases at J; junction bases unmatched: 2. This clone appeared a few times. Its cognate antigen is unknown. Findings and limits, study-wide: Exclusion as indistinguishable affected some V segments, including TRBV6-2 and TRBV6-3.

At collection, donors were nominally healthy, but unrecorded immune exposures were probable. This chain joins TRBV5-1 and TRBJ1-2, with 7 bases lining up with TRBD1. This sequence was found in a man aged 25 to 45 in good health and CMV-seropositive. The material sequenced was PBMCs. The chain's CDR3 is CASSEDRNYGYTF. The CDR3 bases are TGCGCCAGCAGCGAGGACAGGAACTATGGCTACACCTTC. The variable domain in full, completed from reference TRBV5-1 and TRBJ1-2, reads KAGVTQTPRYLIKTRGQQVTLSCSPISGHRSVSWYQQTPGQGLQFLFEYFSETQRNKGNFPGRFSGRQFSNSRSEMNVSTLELGDSALYLCASSEDRNYGYTFGSGTRLTVV.